These 13 T cell receptor beta chains were all obtained from the same sample, sequenced in a study of blood T cell repertoires in COVID-19. Data came from immunoSEQ multiplex PCR; TCRdb stores just in-frame clones and leaves some out. Among 150,000 or so clones listed, approximately 80% were seen once. What was sequenced was PBMCs or T cells enriched from blood (not recorded which). These receptors were obtained from a man aged 50-60 years who had recovered from COVID-19.

The V call is TRBV24-1, the J call TRBJ2-2; 9 nucleotides match TRBD1. CDR1 and CDR2 (germline): KGHDR, SFDVKD. This CDR3 spans 16 amino acids. V shed 5 bases and J 1 base; nucleotides not matched to a gene: 4. The DNA of the CDR3 is TGTGCCACCAGTGGGACAGGGGCTGAGAACACCGGGGAGCTGTTTTTT. Translated, it gives CATSGTGAENTGELFF.

The J gene is TRBJ1-2, the V gene TRBV27; D is perhaps TRBD1 (6 bases). V dropped 3 bases and J dropped 4 bases, with 12 bases sitting between them. This CDR3 is 14 amino acids long. The germline V gene encodes CDR1 MNHEY and CDR2 SMNVEV (reference sequence). CDR3 DNA: TGTGCCAGCAGTTTGGGCGGGGGCCCCTATGGCTACACCTTC. Translated: CASSLGGGPYGYTF.

The rearrangement joins TRBV3-1 (or the pseudogene TRBV3-2) to TRBJ2-2, with D perhaps matching TRBD2 (5 bases). V gave up 1 base and J gave up 4 bases, with 7 bases separating them. This CDR3 has 14 amino acids. Germline assignment: CDR1 LGHDT and CDR2 YNNKEL (reference sequence). The CDR3, as DNA: TGTGCCAGCAGCCAAGGACTACCCACCGGGGAGCTGTTTTTT. This translates into CASSQGLPTGELFF.

The genes are TRBV4-3 and TRBJ2-1; a weak D match, TRBD1 (7 bases). The V gene lost 3 bases and the J gene lost 6 bases, with 18 bases spanning the gap. The CDR3 loop spans 16 amino acids. Germline V CDR1 and CDR2: LGHNA, YSLEER. This CDR3 reads CASSHGGRQGINEQFF. In nucleotides, the CDR3 is TGCGCCAGCAGCCATGGAGGGAGACAGGGAATCAATGAGCAGTTCTTC.

V usage is TRBV14 and J usage is TRBJ1-6; possible D gene TRBD1, 5 bases. Germline V CDR1 and CDR2: SGHDN, FVKESK. V was clipped by 2 bases and J by 10 bases, with 12 bases between them. This CDR3 has 14 amino acids. CDR3 protein: CASSQQGIGSPLHF. The CDR3, as DNA: TGTGCCAGCAGCCAACAGGGTATTGGATCACCCCTCCACTTT.

The chain joins TRBV27 to TRBJ2-1; 10 bases fit TRBD1. J was trimmed by 4 bases and V by 6 bases; bases with no gene match: 12. The CDR3 is 17 amino acids. Germline V gene lookup returns CDR1 MNHEY and CDR2 SMNVEV (reference sequence). Written as DNA, the CDR3 is TGTGCCAGCAGAAGCCCCCCCGGGACAGGGGATTACAATGAGCAGTTCTTC. Amino acid sequence: CASRSPPGTGDYNEQFF.

This rearrangement joins TRBV28 to TRBJ1-6; D is unresolved. Germline V CDR1 and CDR2: MDHEN, SYDVKM. Trimming took 5 bases from V and 3 from J, leaving 8 bases between them. CDR3 size: 14 residues. The CDR3 region has the DNA TGTGCCAGCAGTCAGGTTGACTATAATTCACCCCTCCACTTT. Its protein is CASSQVDYNSPLHF. The full variable domain, its missing parts supplied by reference TRBV28 and TRBJ1-6, is DVKVTQSSRYLVKRTGEKVFLECVQDMDHENMFWYRQDPGLGLRLIYFSYDVKMKEKGDIPEGYSVSREKKERFSLILESASTNQTSMYLCASSQVDYNSPLHFGNGTRLTVT.

This clone occurred a few times. The rearrangement joins TRBV4-3 to TRBJ2-1; 10 nucleotides line up with TRBD2. CDR3 size: 16 residues. Unmatched junction bases numbered 6, after V lost 0 bases and J lost 7 bases. Per germline, CDR1 LGHNA and CDR2 YSLEER. The CDR3 reads CASSQEAGGPVNEQFF. The CDR3 DNA reads as TGCGCCAGCAGCCAAGAAGCGGGGGGGCCAGTGAATGAGCAGTTCTTC.

This chain uses TRBV5-6 with TRBJ2-7; D is unresolved. Germline CDR1 reads SGHDT; CDR2 reads YYEEEE. V dropped 1 base and J dropped 3 bases, with 5 bases sitting between them. The CDR3 has 12 amino acids. CDR3 nucleotides: TGTGCCAGCAGCTTGAACAACTACGAGCAGTACTTC. Its translation is CASSLNNYEQYF.

The chain uses TRBV19 and TRBJ1-2; 10 bases agree with TRBD1. The CDR3 has 16 amino acids. With V trimmed by 5 bases and J by 5 bases, 11 bases remained unmatched. The V gene's germline CDR1 is LNHDA and CDR2 SQIVND (reference sequence). CDR3 coding DNA: TGTGCCAGTAGTCCCGCCGGGACAGGGGCTTATTATGGCTACACCTTC. Its protein product is CASSPAGTGAYYGYTF.

The chain couples TRBV12-5 to TRBJ2-5, with D possibly matching TRBD2 (5 bases). This CDR3 spans 12 amino acids. The germline CDR1 and CDR2 sequences are LGHNT and FRNRAP. The V end lost 7 bases, the J end lost 3 bases, and 9 bases lay between the germline ends. The CDR3, as DNA: TGTGCTAGTGTTGGACTCAAAGAGACCCAGTACTTC. Translated, it gives CASVGLKETQYF.

The chain employs TRBV11-3 and TRBJ2-3, with TRBD1 matching over 10 bases. This CDR3 is 16 amino acids long. Germline loops: CDR1 SGHNT, CDR2 YENEEA. After removal of 5 bases from V and 6 bases from J, the junction contained 11 bases not matched to a gene. CDR3 loop: CASSGRGGTGADTQYF. Written as DNA, the CDR3 is TGTGCCAGCAGCGGCCGAGGAGGGACAGGGGCGGATACGCAGTATTTT.

The chain is built from TRBV12-3 or TRBV12-4 and TRBJ2-7; no reliable D call. The CDR3 has 12 amino acids. V was pared by 1 base and J by 2 bases, with 3 bases between. DNA for the CDR3: TGTGCCAGCAGTTTAGGTACCTACGAGCAGTACTTC. It codes for CASSLGTYEQYF.